The entry that follows covers one T cell receptor beta chain sequence. The sample holds many counts of this clonotype. Its recognized antigen is unknown. There are no base qualities to consult, and no much larger clone falls within one base. The library was generated by 5' RACE. The instrument given in TCRdb is NextSeq 500. Unique molecular identifiers were attached to individual cDNA molecules in the TCR library protocol so that sequencing error and PCR bias could be corrected. Sequencing covered both TCR alpha and beta chains, and within each sample the abundances of alpha and beta sequences were tightly co-correlated. As for how the authors treated the data: Decombinator V4 was used to annotate the V gene, J gene and CDR3 of the TCR sequences. Expanded TCRs were defined as changing significantly between any two time points under a Poisson model with p below 0.0001. TCR abundances were normalised to the total number of TCRs sequenced per sample and were expressed as counts per million. TRAV1-2 paired with TRAJ12, TRAJ20 or TRAJ33 defined MAIT TCRs, while TRAV10 paired with TRAJ18 defined iNKT TCRs. VDJdb, accessed 1 November 2021, was searched for CMV, EBV and SARS-CoV-2 annotated TCRs, excluding TCRs annotated for multiple antigens. Through fastp at Q25 and MiXCR, TCRdb rebuilt clones from the public reads, retaining in-frame beta chains. Rows with one shared CDR3 protein collapse into an entry with the most common genes and DNA. Here the V and J calls rest on TCRdb's processing, not on the authors' analysis. This sample is represented by about 79,000 distinct CDR3 sequences; about 11% of them were singletons. The ten top clones hold about 4.4% of the sample.

The record originates from a study of early T cells in non-severe SARS-CoV-2 infection (dated by TCRdb to the early 2020s). Regarding the study in general: Bulk RNA from unsorted whole blood was used for TCR sequencing, so alpha and beta chains could not be paired.

The CDR3 measures 13 amino acids from cysteine to phenylalanine. CDR3 DNA only is kept here, 39 bases in frame from base 1. As encoded in the germline V gene (reference sequence), CDR1 is LNHDA while CDR2 is SQIVND. V is cut by 3 bases and J by 5 bases, and the space between the germline ends is 8 bases. Set within a cohort of healthcare workers in London, UK, this nested case-control study involved weekly PCR testing of nasopharyngeal swabs along with blood sampling. Healthcare workers were recruited during the week of the UK lockdown, between 23 and 31 March 2020, and followed weekly for up to about 15 weeks. Overall results and qualifications from the work: VDJdb matching was skewed toward anti-spike CD8 responses and likely underestimated virus-specific expansions, missing private and CD4 specificities.

The TCR sequence derives from an adult who was a healthcare worker with PCR-confirmed SARS-CoV-2 infection or an uninfected control (not recorded which). Sequencing input: whole blood. The rearrangement joined TRBV19 to TRBJ1-5, with no confidently assigned D gene. In nucleotides, the sequence is TGTGCCAGTAGTATCCGGGGAGATCAGCCCCAGCATTTT. Its protein product is CASSIRGDQPQHF. This CDR3, with the reference TRBV19 and TRBJ1-5 proteins standing in past its ends, gives the full variable domain DGGITQSPKYLFRKEGQNVTLSCEQNLNHDAMYWYRQDPGQGLRLIYYSQIVNDFQKGDIAEGYSVSREKKESFPLTVTSAQKNPTAFYLCASSIRGDQPQHFGDGTRLSIL.